This T cell receptor beta chain was obtained from a study of blood T cells in healthy people across ages (dated by TCRdb to between 2015 and 2017). Background on the whole study: Template switching captured roughly one uniquely barcoded TCR beta cDNA molecule per two T cells in model experiments. The study analyzed two additional independent replicas of 1 million unique cDNA reads from the same blood draw for two donors, one aged 18 to 29 and one aged 80 or older. To track age-related changes in TCR beta repertoire diversity, the study relied on deep sequencing normalized with unique cDNA molecular identifiers. Donors were grouped into four age groups: young (average approximately 16 years), middle-aged (roughly 40), aged (62) and long-lived (over 80). Points the paper makes about the study in general: Estimates of total diversity based on one million sequenced T cells were considered lower bounds and underestimates. Because profiling used bulk unsorted PBMCs, naive and antigen-experienced compartments could not be compared conclusively. Donor CMV infection status was unknown, potentially confounding age-related changes in expanded clonotypes. The percentage of naive T cells measured by flow cytometry correlated strongly with observed TCR beta diversity. Compared with the aged group, the long-lived group had more naive CD4+ T cells, fewer expanded clones and increased TCR diversity, a pattern suggesting age selection. Observed TCR beta diversity per million T cells fell roughly linearly with age, and a significant reduction was already apparent by age about 43.

The donors were 40 or so Caucasian individuals from Russia, aged 6 to 90 years, who were systemically healthy. Each donor gave around 9.9 milliliters of peripheral blood, collected into EDTA-treated Vacutainer tubes. PBMCs were isolated by Ficoll-Paque density-gradient centrifugation, with at least 6.5 million obtained per sample. Trizol reagent was used to extract total RNA from PBMCs, with at least 6 micrograms per sample. Naive CD45RAhigh/CD27high T cell percentages were measured by flow cytometry on a PBMC aliquot from every donor. The CDR3 has 16 amino acids, counting the end cysteine and phenylalanine. Just the 48-base CDR3 DNA is kept, in frame starting at base 1. The germline V gene (reference sequence) specifies SEHNR as CDR1 and FQNEAQ as CDR2. V gives up 1 base and J gives up 3 bases, and the segment between their germline ends measures 10 bases. With respect to this clonotype: Its antigen is unknown. No per-base quality is available; no much larger clone lies one base away.

Library construction relied on 5' RACE. Sequencing relied on an Illumina HiSeq 2500. A second PCR of roughly 7 to 11 cycles was performed with a sample-barcoded 5' primer and a J-beta primer mix. A unique molecular identifier was introduced onto each TCR beta cDNA molecule by a template-switch 5' adaptor carrying 12 random nucleotides. At least 2.5 million CDR3-containing paired-end reads were obtained from each sample. First-strand cDNA was synthesized from all RNA with the Mint cDNA synthesis kit, primed by a TRBC-specific oligonucleotide. Following uracil-DNA glycosylase treatment, a first 18-cycle PCR with universal primers M1SS and BC2_uni_R was performed on all cDNA. The authors' pipeline ran thus. For normalization, 1 million high-quality reads, each with a distinct molecular identifier, were randomly selected from each sample. Reads with shared molecular identifiers were discarded instead of being binned into consensus sequences. MiTCR, with a Q25 quality threshold and the strictest error-elimination algorithm, was used for CDR3 identification, clonotype clustering and error correction. Lower-bound total TCR beta diversity was estimated with a nonparametric unseen species model using Euler transformation. The public reads were run again by TCRdb, first through fastp at Q25 and then through MiXCR, and only productive beta chains were kept. Records with the same CDR3 protein are collapsed into one entry carrying the most frequent genes and DNA. The authors' filters were not applied to this entry. The sample data list hundreds of thousands of distinct CDR3 sequences, and 25% of these were observed just once. Of the sample, 9.4% falls within the top ten clones.

The same data also contributed to another study, on T cells of mothers and their children. Looking at the second paper: Donors were nine systemically healthy Caucasian individuals: three mothers and their six children. cDNA synthesis consumed the entire amount of extracted RNA, loaded at around 1.5 ug RNA in each 15 ul reaction. In the second PCR, sample barcodes and 2-4 random nucleotides were introduced via the M1S primer. Over 10 million TCR beta CDR3 reads came from each mother, compared with approximately 2.8 million reads from each child. Thymic selection similarly shapes TCR recombination output in related and unrelated pairs, with minor effect from inherited differences. Normalized repertoire overlap in related mother-child pairs was always slightly higher than in unrelated mother-child pairs, but the difference was never significant. With a sensitivity of approximately 100 clones per million clonotypes, no persistent microchimeric T cell clones were detected. Deep NGS was used in the study to compare the TCR beta repertoires of mothers and children and to look for features that separate related mother-child pairs from unrelated individuals. Mothers averaged 40 +/- 4 years of age and children averaged roughly 10 +/- 4 years. After adapter ligation was performed with NEBNext reagents, the libraries were sequenced on an Illumina HiSeq 2000 with 100+100 nt paired-end reads. Mother and child libraries were prepared a month apart and sequenced in separate runs to prevent cross-contamination. Between roughly 450,000 and 2,000,000 distinct TCR beta clonotypes were identified per donor. Naive TCR beta clonotypes were estimated from low-frequency clonotypes matched to each donor's FACS-determined naive share, without sorting.

The clonotype comes from a boy aged 5-17 years in good health. Sequenced: blood. The chain couples TRBV7-9 to TRBJ2-6; the D gene identity is not certain. The nucleotides are TGTGCCAGCAGCTTAGTGCGGCTTCGTGGGGCCAACGTCCTGACTTTC. This encodes CASSLVRLRGANVLTF.